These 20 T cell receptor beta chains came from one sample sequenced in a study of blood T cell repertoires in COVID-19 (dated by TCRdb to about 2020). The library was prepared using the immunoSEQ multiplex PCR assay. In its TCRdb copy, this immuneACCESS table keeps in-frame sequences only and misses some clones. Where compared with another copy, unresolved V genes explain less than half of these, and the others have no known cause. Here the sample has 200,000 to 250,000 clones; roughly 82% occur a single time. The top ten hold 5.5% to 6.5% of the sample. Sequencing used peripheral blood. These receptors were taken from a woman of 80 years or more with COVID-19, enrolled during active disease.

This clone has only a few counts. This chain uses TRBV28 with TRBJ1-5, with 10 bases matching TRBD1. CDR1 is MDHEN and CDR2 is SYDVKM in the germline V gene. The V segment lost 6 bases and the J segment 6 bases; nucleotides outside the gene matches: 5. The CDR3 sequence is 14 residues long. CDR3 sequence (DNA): TGTGCCAGCAGCCCTGGACAGGGGGGTCAGCCCCAGCATTTT. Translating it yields CASSPGQGGQPQHF.

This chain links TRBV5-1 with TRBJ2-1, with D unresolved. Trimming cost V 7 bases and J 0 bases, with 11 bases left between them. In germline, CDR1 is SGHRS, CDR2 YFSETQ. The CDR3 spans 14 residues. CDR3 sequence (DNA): TGCGCCAGCCAGCTGAGGCCCTCCTACAATGAGCAGTTCTTC. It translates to CASQLRPSYNEQFF. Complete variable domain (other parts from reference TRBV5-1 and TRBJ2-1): KAGVTQTPRYLIKTRGQQVTLSCSPISGHRSVSWYQQTPGQGLQFLFEYFSETQRNKGNFPGRFSGRQFSNSRSEMNVSTLELGDSALYLCASQLRPSYNEQFFGPGTRLTVL.

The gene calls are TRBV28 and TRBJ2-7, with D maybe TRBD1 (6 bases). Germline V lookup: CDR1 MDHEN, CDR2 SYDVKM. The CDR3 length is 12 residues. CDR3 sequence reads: CASSSSYGDITV. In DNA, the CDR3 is TGTGCCAGCAGTTCGTCCTATGGGGACATTACCGTC.

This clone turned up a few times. Here the CDR3 DNA reads TGTGCCAGCAGTCGGCGACAGGGCTCCTATAATTCACCCCTCCACTTT. Translation gives CASSRRQGSYNSPLHF. V is TRBV27 and J is TRBJ1-6; 7 nucleotides align to TRBD1. The V segment lost 5 bases and the J segment 0 bases; nucleotides outside the gene matches: 4. Germline values: CDR1 MNHEY, CDR2 SMNVEV (reference sequence). The CDR3 spans 16 residues.

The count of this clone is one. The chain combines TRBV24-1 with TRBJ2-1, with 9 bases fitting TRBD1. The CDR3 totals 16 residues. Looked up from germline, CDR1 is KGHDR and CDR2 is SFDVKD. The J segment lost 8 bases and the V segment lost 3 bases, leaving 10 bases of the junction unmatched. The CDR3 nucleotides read TGTGCCACCAGTGATACAGGGGGCCCAGGCCTTGATGAGCAGTTCTTC. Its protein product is CATSDTGGPGLDEQFF.

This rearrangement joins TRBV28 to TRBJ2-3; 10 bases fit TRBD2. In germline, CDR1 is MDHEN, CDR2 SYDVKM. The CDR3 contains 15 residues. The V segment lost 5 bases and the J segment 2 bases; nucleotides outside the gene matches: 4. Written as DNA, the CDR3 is TGTGCCAGCAGTGCTAGCGGGGGTCACACAGATACGCAGTATTTT. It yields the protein CASSASGGHTDTQYF.

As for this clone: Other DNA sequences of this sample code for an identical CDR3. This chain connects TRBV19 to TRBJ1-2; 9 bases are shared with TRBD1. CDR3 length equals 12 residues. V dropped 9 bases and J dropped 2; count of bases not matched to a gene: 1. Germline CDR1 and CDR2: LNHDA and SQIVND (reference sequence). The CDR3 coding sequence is TGTGCCAGCGGACAGGGGAACTATGGCTACACCTTC. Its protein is CASGQGNYGYTF.

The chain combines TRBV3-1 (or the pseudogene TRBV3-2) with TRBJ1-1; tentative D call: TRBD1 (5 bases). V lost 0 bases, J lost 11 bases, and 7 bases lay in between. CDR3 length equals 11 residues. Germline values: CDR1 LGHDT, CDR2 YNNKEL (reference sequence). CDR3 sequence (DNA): TGTGCCAGCAGCCAAGACAGGGATGCTTTCTTT. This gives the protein CASSQDRDAFF.

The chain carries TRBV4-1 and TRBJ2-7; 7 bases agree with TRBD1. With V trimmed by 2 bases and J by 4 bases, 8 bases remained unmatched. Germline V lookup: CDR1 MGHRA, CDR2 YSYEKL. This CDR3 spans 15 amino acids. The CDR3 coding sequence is TGCGCCAGCAGCCAATACCGGGACAGAGAATACGAGCAGTACTTC. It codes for CASSQYRDREYEQYF.

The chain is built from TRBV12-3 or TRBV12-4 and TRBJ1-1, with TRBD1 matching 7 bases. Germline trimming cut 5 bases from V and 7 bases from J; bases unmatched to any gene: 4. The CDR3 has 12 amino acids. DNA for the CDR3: TGTGCCAGCAGTCTGACAGGGTTTGAAGCTTTCTTT. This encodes CASSLTGFEAFF.

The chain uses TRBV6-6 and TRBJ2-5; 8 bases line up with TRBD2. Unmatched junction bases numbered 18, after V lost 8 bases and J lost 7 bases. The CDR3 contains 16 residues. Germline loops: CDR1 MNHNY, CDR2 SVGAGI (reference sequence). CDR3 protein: CASARGGRATPGTQYF. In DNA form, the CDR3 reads TGTGCCAGCGCCCGCGGGGGGCGGGCTACCCCGGGGACCCAGTACTTC.

For the CDR3, the DNA is TGCGCCAGCAGCTTGGCCGGACATAGCTACGAGCAGTACTTC. The encoded protein is CASSLAGHSYEQYF. The chain has TRBV5-1 and TRBJ2-7; possible D gene TRBD1, 5 bases. Germline V gene lookup returns CDR1 SGHRS and CDR2 YFSETQ. The V and J ends lost 0 bases and 3 bases respectively, with 10 bases between them. The CDR3 length is 14 residues. Based on the CDR3 plus reference TRBV5-1 and TRBJ2-7, the full variable domain is KAGVTQTPRYLIKTRGQQVTLSCSPISGHRSVSWYQQTPGQGLQFLFEYFSETQRNKGNFPGRFSGRQFSNSRSEMNVSTLELGDSALYLCASSLAGHSYEQYFGPGTRLTVT.

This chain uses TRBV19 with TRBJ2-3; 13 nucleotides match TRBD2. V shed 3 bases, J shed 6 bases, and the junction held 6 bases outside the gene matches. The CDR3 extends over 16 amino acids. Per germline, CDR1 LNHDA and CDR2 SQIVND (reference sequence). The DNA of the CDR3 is TGTGCCAGTAGTATGGGACTAGCGGGGACCCTGGATACGCAGTATTTT. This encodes CASSMGLAGTLDTQYF.

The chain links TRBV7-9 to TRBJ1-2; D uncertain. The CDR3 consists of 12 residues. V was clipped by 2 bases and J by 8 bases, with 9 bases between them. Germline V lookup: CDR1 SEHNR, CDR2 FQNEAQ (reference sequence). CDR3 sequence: CASSLRGFGYTF. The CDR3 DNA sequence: TGTGCCAGCAGCTTAAGAGGGTTCGGCTACACCTTC.

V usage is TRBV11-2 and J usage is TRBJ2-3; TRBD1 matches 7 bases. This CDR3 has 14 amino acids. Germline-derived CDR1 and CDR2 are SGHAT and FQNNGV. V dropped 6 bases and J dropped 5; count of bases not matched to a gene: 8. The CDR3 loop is CASRTEGAIDTQYF. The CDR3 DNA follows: TGTGCCAGCAGAACAGAGGGGGCCATAGATACGCAGTATTTT.

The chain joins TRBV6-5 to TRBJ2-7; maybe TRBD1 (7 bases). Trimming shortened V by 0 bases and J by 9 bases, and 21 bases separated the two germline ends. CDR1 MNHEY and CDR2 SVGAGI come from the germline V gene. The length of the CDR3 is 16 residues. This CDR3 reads CASSYSNGRGVLAQYF. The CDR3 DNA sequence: TGTGCCAGCAGTTACTCGAACGGCAGGGGGGTTTTGGCGCAGTACTTC.

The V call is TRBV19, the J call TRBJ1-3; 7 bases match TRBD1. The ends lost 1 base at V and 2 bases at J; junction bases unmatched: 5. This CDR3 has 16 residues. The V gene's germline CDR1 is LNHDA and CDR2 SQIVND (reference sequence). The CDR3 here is CASSIGGTATGNTIYF. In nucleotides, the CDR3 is TGTGCCAGTAGTATAGGTGGGACAGCAACTGGAAACACCATATATTTT.

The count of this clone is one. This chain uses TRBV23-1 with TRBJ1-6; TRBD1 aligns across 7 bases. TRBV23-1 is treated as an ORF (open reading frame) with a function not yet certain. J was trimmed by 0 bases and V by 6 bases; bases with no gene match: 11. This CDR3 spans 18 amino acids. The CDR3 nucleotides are TGCGCCAGCAGATCAAGGGCTCGACAGGGCTCCTATAATTCACCCCTCCACTTT. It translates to CASRSRARQGSYNSPLHF.

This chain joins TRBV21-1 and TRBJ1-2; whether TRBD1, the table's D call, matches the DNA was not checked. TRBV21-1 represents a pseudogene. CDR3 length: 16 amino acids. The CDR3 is CASSRDGPGTGYGYTF. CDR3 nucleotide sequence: TGTGCCAGCAGCCGGGACGGCCCCGGGACAGGCTATGGCTACACCTTC.

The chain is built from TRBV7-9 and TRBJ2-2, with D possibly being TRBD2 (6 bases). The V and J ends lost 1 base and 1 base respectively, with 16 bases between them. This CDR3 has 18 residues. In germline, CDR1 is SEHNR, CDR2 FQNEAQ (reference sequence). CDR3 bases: TGTGCCAGCAGCTTAGAGAAGGGAGGCCACCTGAACACCGGGGAGCTGTTTTTT. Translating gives CASSLEKGGHLNTGELFF. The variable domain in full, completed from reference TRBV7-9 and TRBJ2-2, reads DTGVSQNPRHKITKRGQNVTFRCDPISEHNRLYWYRQTLGQGPEFLTYFQNEAQLEKSRLLSDRFSAERPKGSFSTLEIQRTEQGDSAMYLCASSLEKGGHLNTGELFFGEGSRLTVL.